The rows below give T cell receptor beta chains drawn from one sample of a study of CD8+ T cells in alopecia areata. The repertoire was sequenced with immunoSEQ multiplex PCR; TCRdb's copy has only in-frame clones and lacks some. The table includes roughly 200,000 clones, around 63% detected once. Sequencing used CD4+ T cells sorted from blood, obtained at week 0. Receptors were obtained from a human donor with alopecia areata. CDR3s include the opening cysteine and the closing phenylalanine or tryptophan. Each record gives: J gene, clone size, D gene, V gene, CDR3 protein, CDR3 DNA. The D gene is left open where the match is weak. Clone size is not always given. Where it is, it says once, few, many or a class for expanded clones.

j_call: TRBJ1-6
clone_size: .
d_call: .
v_call: TRBV4-3
cdr3_aa: CASSQEQTYNSPLHF
cdr3_nt: TGCGCCAGCAGCCAAGAGCAGACCTATAATTCACCCCTCCACTTT

j_call: TRBJ2-1
clone_size: .
d_call: .
v_call: TRBV7-3
cdr3_aa: CASSPQQGGYNEQFF
cdr3_nt: TGTGCCAGCAGCCCACAACAGGGTGGCTACAATGAGCAGTTCTTC

j_call: TRBJ2-5
clone_size: .
d_call: .
v_call: TRBV18
cdr3_aa: CASSPPMEQETQYF
cdr3_nt: TGTGCCAGCTCACCACCAATGGAGCAAGAGACCCAGTACTTC

j_call: TRBJ2-4
clone_size: .
d_call: .
v_call: TRBV29-1
cdr3_aa: CSVTSGAKNIQYF
cdr3_nt: TGCAGCGTCACTTCAGGGGCCAAAAACATTCAGTACTTC

j_call: TRBJ1-1
clone_size: once
d_call: .
v_call: TRBV29-1
cdr3_aa: CSVAGRLRNTEAFF
cdr3_nt: TGCAGCGTTGCCGGTCGTCTGAGGAACACTGAAGCTTTCTTT

j_call: TRBJ2-5
clone_size: .
d_call: .
v_call: TRBV30
cdr3_aa: CAWSKGRRVETQYF
cdr3_nt: TGTGCCTGGAGCAAGGGACGACGGGTAGAGACCCAGTACTTC

j_call: TRBJ1-2
clone_size: .
d_call: .
v_call: TRBV29-1
cdr3_aa: CSVDTYGYTF
cdr3_nt: TGCAGCGTTGATACCTATGGCTACACCTTC

j_call: TRBJ1-4
clone_size: .
d_call: TRBD1
v_call: TRBV29-1
cdr3_aa: CSGGQTYEKLFF
cdr3_nt: TGCAGCGGGGGACAGACCTATGAAAAACTGTTTTTT

j_call: TRBJ2-3
clone_size: .
d_call: TRBD1
v_call: TRBV4-1
cdr3_aa: CASSQEPGQMLYF
cdr3_nt: TGCGCCAGCAGCCAGGAACCGGGACAGATGTTGTATTTT

j_call: TRBJ2-7
clone_size: .
d_call: TRBD1
v_call: TRBV29-1
cdr3_aa: CSVAGQGFYEQYF
cdr3_nt: TGCAGCGTTGCTGGACAGGGATTCTACGAGCAGTACTTC

j_call: TRBJ1-6
clone_size: .
d_call: .
v_call: TRBV27
cdr3_aa: CASSTFGGVYNSPLHF
cdr3_nt: TGTGCCAGCAGTACGTTCGGAGGGGTCTATAATTCACCCCTCCACTTT

j_call: TRBJ1-5
clone_size: .
d_call: TRBD1
v_call: TRBV7-6
cdr3_aa: CASSRGQGGNQPQHF
cdr3_nt: TGTGCCAGCAGTAGAGGACAGGGCGGCAATCAGCCCCAGCATTTT

j_call: TRBJ1-5
clone_size: .
d_call: TRBD1
v_call: TRBV7-2
cdr3_aa: CASSRDSLNQPQHF
cdr3_nt: TGTGCCAGCAGCAGGGACAGCCTCAATCAGCCCCAGCATTTT

j_call: TRBJ2-7
clone_size: .
d_call: .
v_call: TRBV15
cdr3_aa: CATSRTGLNYEQYF
cdr3_nt: TGTGCCACCAGCAGGACAGGACTAAACTACGAGCAGTACTTC

j_call: TRBJ2-3
clone_size: .
d_call: .
v_call: TRBV30
cdr3_aa: CARSVRTDTQYF
cdr3_nt: TGTGCCCGGAGTGTACGGACAGATACGCAGTATTTT

j_call: TRBJ2-5
clone_size: .
d_call: .
v_call: TRBV15
cdr3_aa: CATSIRWGAQETQYF
cdr3_nt: TGTGCCACCAGCATCCGATGGGGGGCCCAAGAGACCCAGTACTTC

j_call: TRBJ2-7
clone_size: .
d_call: TRBD2
v_call: TRBV20-1
cdr3_aa: CSASSAGFAYF
cdr3_nt: TGCAGTGCTAGCTCAGCGGGGTTTGCGTACTTC

j_call: TRBJ1-2
clone_size: .
d_call: .
v_call: TRBV19
cdr3_aa: CATRGGVSGYTF
cdr3_nt: TGTGCCACCAGAGGGGGGGTCAGTGGCTACACCTTC

j_call: TRBJ2-3
clone_size: .
d_call: .
v_call: TRBV15
cdr3_aa: CATSRESGDTQYF
cdr3_nt: TGTGCCACCAGCAGAGAATCCGGGGATACGCAGTATTTT

j_call: TRBJ1-1
clone_size: .
d_call: .
v_call: TRBV4-1
cdr3_aa: CASSQISPNTDKTEAFF
cdr3_nt: TGCGCCAGCAGCCAGATAAGCCCTAATACCGACAAGACTGAAGCTTTCTTT

j_call: TRBJ1-1
clone_size: .
d_call: .
v_call: TRBV7-2
cdr3_aa: CASSTTGVNTEAFF
cdr3_nt: TGTGCCAGCAGCACTACAGGAGTGAACACTGAAGCTTTCTTT

j_call: TRBJ2-3
clone_size: medium-sized
d_call: .
v_call: TRBV25-1
cdr3_aa: CASSELSGVTQYF
cdr3_nt: TGTGCCAGCAGTGAACTATCAGGGGTTACGCAGTATTTT

j_call: TRBJ1-6
clone_size: .
d_call: .
v_call: TRBV30
cdr3_aa: CAWRTEIYNSPLHF
cdr3_nt: TGTGCCTGGAGGACGGAAATATATAATTCACCCCTCCACTTT